A selection of T cell receptor beta chains follows, all from one sample in a study of CD8 T cells in Susac syndrome. TCRdb used MiXCR to reprocess the immunoSEQ multiplex PCR reads, holding one entry per CDR3 protein. Here the sample spans 100,000 to 150,000 distinct CDR3 sequences, just over 90% being singletons. Sequencing input: CD8+ T cells from PBMCs. All receptors come from a human donor with multiple sclerosis. The CDR3 runs from the conserved cysteine through the conserved F or W. The D gene is left open where the match is weak. Expanded clones get a size class; other rows say once, few or many, or leave the size out.

TRBD1,.,TRBV5-1,TRBJ2-3,TGCGCCAGCCTCGGGACAGGAGGGACAGATACGCAGTATTTT,CASLGTGGTDTQYF
.,once,TRBV4-1,TRBJ2-3,TGCGCCAGCAGCCTAGCCTTTTCCACAGATACGCAGTATTTT,CASSLAFSTDTQYF
.,.,TRBV5-6,TRBJ2-2,TGTGCCAGCAGCCCTCGGGACACCGGGGAGCTGTTTTTT,CASSPRDTGELFF
TRBD2,once,TRBV7-7,TRBJ2-3,TGTGCTAGCAGCGTGACTAGCCTTGATACGCAGTATTTT,CASSVTSLDTQYF
TRBD2,.,TRBV11-2,TRBJ2-1,TGTGCCAGCAGCGCGGGGGGGGATGAGCTCTTC,CASSAGGDELF
TRBD2,.,TRBV7-8,TRBJ2-3,TGTGCCAGCAGCTTAGGTTTGGTTCTCACGGGGGGTACGCAGTATTTT,CASSLGLVLTGGTQYF
TRBD2,.,TRBV24-1,TRBJ2-5,TGTGCCACCAGTGATTTGCCACTCGGGACTAGCGAAAAAGAGACCCAGTACTTC,CATSDLPLGTSEKETQYF
.,.,TRBV21-1,TRBJ1-1,TGTGCCAGCAGCAAAGAGGAAAAGGAGGCAGGGATGAACACTGAAGCTTTCTTT,CASSKEEKEAGMNTEAFF
.,.,TRBV5-1,TRBJ1-1,TGCGCCAGCAGCAACGGTTACACTGAAGCTTTCTTT,CASSNGYTEAFF
.,.,TRBV9,TRBJ1-4,TGTGCCAGCAGAGTTCTTCAATACCCCTTCCTCTCTCCAACTAATGAAAAACTGTTTTTT,CASRVLQYPFLSPTNEKLFF
.,.,TRBV7-8,TRBJ2-5,TGTGCCAGCAGCTTACCCTGGGGGGTCAAAGAGACCCAGTACTTC,CASSLPWGVKETQYF
.,.,TRBV15,TRBJ2-3,TGTGCCACCAGCAGACTACTGAGGGCTAGCACAGATACGCAGTATTTT,CATSRLLRASTDTQYF
.,.,TRBV20-1,TRBJ2-3,TGCAGTGCTAGAGGGACTAGGGACAGATTTGAAGATACGCAGTATTTT,CSARGTRDRFEDTQYF
.,few,TRBV7-2,TRBJ2-7,TGTGCCAGCAGCCCTGGGATCTCCTACGAGCAGTACTTC,CASSPGISYEQYF
.,.,TRBV20-1,TRBJ2-1,TGCAGTGCTCCCCCCCGGGAAACCTACAATGAGCAGTTCTTC,CSAPPRETYNEQFF
TRBD1,.,TRBV6-1,TRBJ2-7,TGTGCCAGCAGTGAGCGGGGGACAGGGAACGTAGACGAGCAGTACTTC,CASSERGTGNVDEQYF
TRBD2,.,TRBV9,TRBJ2-3,TGTGCCAGCAGCCCACGAGGAGGCGGGGGGGCCGCAGATACGCAGTATTTT,CASSPRGGGGAADTQYF
.,once,TRBV28,TRBJ1-2,TGTGCCAGCACTCTTTTAAGGGGGGCTTATTATGGCTACACCTTC,CASTLLRGAYYGYTF
.,once,TRBV6-1,TRBJ2-6,TGTGCCAGCAGTCCCTGGGTGGGCCCCCTCTCTGGGCCCAACGTCCTGACTTTC,CASSPWVGPLSGPNVLTF
TRBD1,.,TRBV20-1,TRBJ2-1,TGCAGTGCTAGACGGGACAGGGCCAATGAGCAGTTCTTC,CSARRDRANEQFF
.,.,TRBV20-1,TRBJ2-1,TGCAGTGCTAGAGATCCCTCCCTAGCGCTTACCTACAATGAGCAGTTCTTC,CSARDPSLALTYNEQFF
.,once,TRBV13,TRBJ1-6,TGTGCCAGCAGCTTGACCGGACATAAAAATTCACCCCTCCACTTT,CASSLTGHKNSPLHF
.,.,TRBV5-1,TRBJ1-2,TGCGCCAGCAGCTCCAACGGAGACAGGATGTCTGGCTACACCTTC,CASSSNGDRMSGYTF
TRBD1,.,TRBV7-8,TRBJ1-5,TGTGCCAGCAGCTTGGCTTGGGGTACAGGGGCTCAGCCCCAGCATTTT,CASSLAWGTGAQPQHF
TRBD2,once,TRBV5-1,TRBJ2-3,TGCGCCAGCAGCTGGACTAGCCCATTCCAAGATACGCAGTATTTT,CASSWTSPFQDTQYF
.,.,TRBV6-2/TRBV6-3,TRBJ2-5,TGTGCCAGCAGATGGCCGGGAACCAATGGGGAGACCCAGTACTTC,CASRWPGTNGETQYF
TRBD2,.,TRBV24-1,TRBJ2-3,TGTGCCACCAGTGATTTCGGTCTAGCGGGAGACGGGGATACGCAGTATTTT,CATSDFGLAGDGDTQYF
.,.,TRBV6-1,TRBJ2-5,TGTGCCAGCAGCTACCGGGACGGACGACAAGAGACCCAGTACTTC,CASSYRDGRQETQYF
.,few,TRBV4-2,TRBJ1-2,TGTGCCAGCAGCCAAGATCCCGGGACCTCAAACCTATATGGCTACACCTTC,CASSQDPGTSNLYGYTF
TRBD2,.,TRBV7-8,TRBJ2-5,TGTGCCAGCACGCGACGGCAGCGGGGGGATGTAGAGACCCAGTACTTC,CASTRRQRGDVETQYF
.,.,TRBV2,TRBJ2-3,TGTGCCAGCACCCGGTCTATGGCGGGATCTAGCACAGATACGCAGTATTTT,CASTRSMAGSSTDTQYF
TRBD1,.,TRBV16,TRBJ1-5,TGTGCCAGCAGCGAGGGACAGGGGAGTCAGCCCCAGCATTTT,CASSEGQGSQPQHF
.,.,TRBV25-1,TRBJ2-2,TGTGCCAGCAGTGAACGGCCGGCCGGGGAGCTGTTTTTT,CASSERPAGELFF
.,.,TRBV12-3/TRBV12-4,TRBJ2-1,TGTGCCAGCAGTTTGACACGTCTGGGGAATGAGCAGTTCTTC,CASSLTRLGNEQFF
.,.,TRBV2,TRBJ1-2,TGTGCCAGCAGTGATTTTAAGGGCCCGACCCCTGGAACCTTC,CASSDFKGPTPGTF
.,.,TRBV24-1,TRBJ2-2,TGTGCCGCAAAGGGTGTCACCGGGGAGCTGTTTTTT,CAAKGVTGELFF
TRBD2,.,TRBV7-2,TRBJ2-3,TGTGCCAGCAGCTACCGGACTAGCGGGAGGTCCGATACGCAGTATTTT,CASSYRTSGRSDTQYF
TRBD1,.,TRBV6-5,TRBJ2-1,TGTGCCAGCAGTTATCAGGACAGGGGGCCCTACAATGAGCAGTTCTTC,CASSYQDRGPYNEQFF
TRBD1,.,TRBV19,TRBJ1-2,TGTGCCAGTAGTGCCGGACAGGGCTTTTGGTTTAACGGCTACACCTTC,CASSAGQGFWFNGYTF
.,.,TRBV20-1,TRBJ2-2,TGCAGTGCTGGGAGCGGAGACACCGGGGAGCTGTTTTTT,CSAGSGDTGELFF
.,.,TRBV10-3,TRBJ2-5,TGTGCCATCAGTGAGACCTACAGGGTCGGAACAGAGACCCAGTACTTC,CAISETYRVGTETQYF
.,.,TRBV10-1,TRBJ2-7,TGCGCCAGCAGTGAAATAGGAGTGGGGGCCCGTAGCGAGCAGTACTTC,CASSEIGVGARSEQYF
.,.,TRBV27,TRBJ1-2,TGTGCCAGCAGTTCCCCCGGGGGAAGGGGCTACACCTTC,CASSSPGGRGYTF
.,.,TRBV5-6,TRBJ1-3,TGTGCCAGCAGCTCCCGGGGGCCTGGAAACACCATATATTTT,CASSSRGPGNTIYF
.,.,TRBV27,TRBJ1-1,TGTGCCAGCAGTTTGGCCGACAGTACTGAAGCTTTCTTT,CASSLADSTEAFF
TRBD1,.,TRBV19,TRBJ1-1,TGTGCCAGTAAAAGACAGGGCGGGGATGAAGCTTTCTTT,CASKRQGGDEAFF
.,.,TRBV20-1,TRBJ2-3,TGCAGTGCTACCAGTGTGACTCCGGGGGATACGCAGTATTTT,CSATSVTPGDTQYF
.,.,TRBV4-1,TRBJ2-1,TGCGCCAGCAGCCCCTACGATAACGCACTTGCCTACAATGAGCAGTTCTTC,CASSPYDNALAYNEQFF
.,.,TRBV2,TRBJ2-3,TGTGCCAGCACCGATGGGGGGCCACACACAGATACGCAGTATTTT,CASTDGGPHTDTQYF
TRBD1,.,TRBV6-2/TRBV6-3,TRBJ2-7,TGTGCCAGCAGTCCAGGGGGCGCGATCAACGAGCAGTACTTC,CASSPGGAINEQYF
.,.,TRBV5-7,TRBJ1-2,TGTGCCAGCAGGCCACGGTTATATGGCTACACCTTC,CASRPRLYGYTF
TRBD1,.,TRBV9,TRBJ2-2,TGTGCCAGCAGCGTCAGGACAGGGTCCGGGGAGCTGTTTTTT,CASSVRTGSGELFF
TRBD1,few,TRBV24-1,TRBJ2-1,TGTGCCACCAGTGATTTGGGGACAGGAATCAACAATGAGCAGTTCTTC,CATSDLGTGINNEQFF
TRBD1,.,TRBV5-6,TRBJ1-2,TGTGCCAGCAGCTTGATCCTCGGACAGGGAGCGTATGGCTACACCTTC,CASSLILGQGAYGYTF